The 6 T cell receptor beta chains listed next were all sequenced from one sample in a study of blood T cell repertoires in COVID-19. The protocol was immunoSEQ multiplex PCR, while the TCRdb copy is restricted to in-frame clones and leaves out a portion. The repertoire holds 250,000 to 300,000 clones, 91% seen once, with approximately 1.2% in the top ten. Sequenced: PBMCs or T cells enriched from blood (not recorded which). The source of these receptors is a human donor in a cohort exposed to, infected with or recovered from COVID-19 (not recorded which). The donor label of this sample is uncertain.

This clone was detected a few times. The V and J genes are TRBV5-1 and TRBJ2-7; 9 bases align to TRBD1. The length of the CDR3 is 16 residues. In germline, CDR1 is SGHRS, CDR2 YFSETQ. J was trimmed by 0 bases and V by 4 bases; bases with no gene match: 8. Here the CDR3 DNA reads TGCGCCAGCAGCGTTACAGGGGGCAGGGGCTCCTACGAGCAGTACTTC. Its protein is CASSVTGGRGSYEQYF.

The V and J genes are TRBV4-1 and TRBJ1-5, with a weak D call TRBD1 (6 bases). V lost 0 bases, J lost 0 bases, and 15 bases lay in between. The CDR3 length is 18 residues. Germline V gene lookup returns CDR1 MGHRA and CDR2 YSYEKL. In DNA form, the CDR3 reads TGCGCCAGCAGCCAAGAAAGGGGGGGGGATTATAGCAATCAGCCCCAGCATTTT. Translation: CASSQERGGDYSNQPQHF.

This clone was counted a few times. V and J are TRBV4-1 and TRBJ1-2; 8 bases fit TRBD1. Losses at the gene ends were 3 bases for V and 3 bases for J; bases not matched to a gene: 12. Per germline, CDR1 MGHRA and CDR2 YSYEKL. The CDR3 loop spans 17 amino acids. CDR3 in DNA: TGCGCCAGCAGCCACACGATACTCAGGGGGCGAGACTATGGCTACACCTTC. This sequence encodes CASSHTILRGRDYGYTF.

This sequence joins TRBV4-3 and TRBJ2-1, with TRBD2 matching over 9 bases. The CDR3 contains 16 residues. Trimming at V came to 4 bases and at J to 3 bases, leaving 7 bases not matched to a gene. CDR1 is LGHNA and CDR2 is YSLEER in the germline V gene. The CDR3: CASSPERGDRYNEQFF. DNA for the CDR3: TGCGCCAGCAGCCCGGAGCGGGGGGACCGCTACAATGAGCAGTTCTTC.

In this sample, this clone turned up once. The J gene is TRBJ2-2, the V gene TRBV7-8, with D perhaps matching TRBD1 (6 bases). V lost 3 bases and J 7 bases, leaving 24 bases between the germline ends. CDR3 length: 18 amino acids. Germline V CDR1 and CDR2: SGHVS, FQNEAQ. The CDR3 nucleotides read TGTGCCAGCAGCTTGATTTCTTGGACAGCCGCCGAGAGCGGGGAGCTGTTTTTT. This sequence encodes CASSLISWTAAESGELFF.

This chain joins TRBV5-4 and TRBJ2-1; 7 nucleotides agree with TRBD2. Losses at the gene ends were 0 bases for V and 0 bases for J; bases not matched to a gene: 3. Looked up from germline, CDR1 is SGHNT and CDR2 is YYREEE (reference sequence). The CDR3 is made up of 16 amino acids. The CDR3, as DNA: TGTGCCAGCAGCTTGGCGGGGGGAAGCTCCTACAATGAGCAGTTCTTC. Translating it yields CASSLAGGSSYNEQFF.